This T cell receptor (beta chain) was identified during a study of T cell responses to AZD1222 COVID-19 vaccine. Study-wide results and caveats: Close to half of all spike-specific TCRs reportedly target regions of the variants that are unmutated.

Generated by immunoSEQ multiplex PCR, the TCRdb table keeps only in-frame clones and is missing some. This sample carries more than 140,000 clones, around 89% of them seen once, and the ten largest clones take approximately 3%. V dropped 2 bases and J dropped 3 bases, with 12 bases sitting between them. Germline assignment: CDR1 MNHEY and CDR2 SVGEGT. This CDR3 region has 15 residues. Of note for this clone: Antigen unknown.

The chain uses TRBV6-2 or TRBV6-3 and TRBJ2-3; a weak D match, TRBD2 (5 bases). The input for sequencing was peripheral blood, taken on day 0 of AZD1222 vaccination. This TCR came from an adult in good health. The CDR3 DNA reads TGTGCCAGCAGTTACGGAGGTTACCATACAGATACGCAGTATTTT. This sequence encodes CASSYGGYHTDTQYF.